The source of this T cell receptor beta chain is a study of cytomegalovirus exposure and HLA in healthy donors. Study context: HLA-typed donors were the source of approximately 88 million unique TCRs held in an early data release.

The V end lost 1 base, the J end lost 0 bases, and 14 bases lay between the germline ends. This CDR3 comprises 17 residues. The germline V gene has CDR1 SGHTS and CDR2 YDEGEE. PCR was performed using 60 Vbeta and 13 Jbeta primers. Assay used: immunoSEQ multiplex PCR; TCRdb lists only in-frame clones, some missing. The sample carries 100,000 to 120,000 clones, about 16% recorded once. The receptor was derived from a female donor in good health and CMV-seronegative. The gene calls are TRBV5-8 and TRBJ1-5, with a possible D match to TRBD1 (5 bases). Material: PBMCs. Here the CDR3 DNA reads TGTGCCAGCAGCTTGTGGCAGGACAACTATAGCAATCAGCCCCAGCATTTT. Translation gives CASSLWQDNYSNQPQHF.